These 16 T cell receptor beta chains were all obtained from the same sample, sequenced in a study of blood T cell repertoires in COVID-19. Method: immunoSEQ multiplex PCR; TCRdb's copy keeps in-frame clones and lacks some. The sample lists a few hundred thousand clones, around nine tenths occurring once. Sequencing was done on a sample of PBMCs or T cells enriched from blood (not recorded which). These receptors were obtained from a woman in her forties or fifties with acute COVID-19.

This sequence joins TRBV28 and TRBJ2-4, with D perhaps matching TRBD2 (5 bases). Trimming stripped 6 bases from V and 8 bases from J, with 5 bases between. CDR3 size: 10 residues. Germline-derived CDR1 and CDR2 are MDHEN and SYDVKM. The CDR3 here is CASRADIQYF. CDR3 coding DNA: TGTGCCAGCAGAGCGGACATTCAGTACTTC. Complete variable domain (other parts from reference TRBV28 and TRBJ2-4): DVKVTQSSRYLVKRTGEKVFLECVQDMDHENMFWYRQDPGLGLRLIYFSYDVKMKEKGDIPEGYSVSREKKERFSLILESASTNQTSMYLCASRADIQYFGAGTRLSVL.

CDR3 bases: TGTGCCAGCAGTTTAAGGGGACAGGGGAACAATCAGCCCCAGCATTTT. It is translated as CASSLRGQGNNQPQHF. The chain has TRBV27 and TRBJ1-5; 10 bases line up with TRBD1. This CDR3 spans 16 amino acids. Germline CDR1 and CDR2: MNHEY and SMNVEV (reference sequence). V lost 2 bases and J lost 3; bases outside the gene matches: 4.

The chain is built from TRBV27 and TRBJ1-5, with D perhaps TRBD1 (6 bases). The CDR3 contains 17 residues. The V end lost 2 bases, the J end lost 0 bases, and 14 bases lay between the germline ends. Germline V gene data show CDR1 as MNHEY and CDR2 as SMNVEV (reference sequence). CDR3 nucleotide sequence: TGTGCCAGCAGTTTACGAACGACAGGCTATAGCAATCAGCCCCAGCATTTT. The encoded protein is CASSLRTTGYSNQPQHF.

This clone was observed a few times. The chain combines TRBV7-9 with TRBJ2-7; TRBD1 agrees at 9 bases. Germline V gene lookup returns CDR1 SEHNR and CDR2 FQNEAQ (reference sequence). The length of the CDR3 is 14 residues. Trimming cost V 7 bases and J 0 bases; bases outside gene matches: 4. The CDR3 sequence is CASTEGQGSYEQYF. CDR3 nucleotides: TGTGCCAGCACCGAGGGACAGGGCTCCTACGAGCAGTACTTC.

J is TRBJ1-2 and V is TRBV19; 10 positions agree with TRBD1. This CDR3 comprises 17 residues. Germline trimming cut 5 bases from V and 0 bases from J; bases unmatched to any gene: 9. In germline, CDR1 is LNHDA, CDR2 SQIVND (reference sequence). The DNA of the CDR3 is TGTGCCAGTAGTTCCTTCGACAGGGGGCTTTCTAACTATGGCTACACCTTC. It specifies CASSSFDRGLSNYGYTF. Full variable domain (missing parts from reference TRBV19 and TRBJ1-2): DGGITQSPKYLFRKEGQNVTLSCEQNLNHDAMYWYRQDPGQGLRLIYYSQIVNDFQKGDIAEGYSVSREKKESFPLTVTSAQKNPTAFYLCASSSFDRGLSNYGYTFGSGTRLTVV.

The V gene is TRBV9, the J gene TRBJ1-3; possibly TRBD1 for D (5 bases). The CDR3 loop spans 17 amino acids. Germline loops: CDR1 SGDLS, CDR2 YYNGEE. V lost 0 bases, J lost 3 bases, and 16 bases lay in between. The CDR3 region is CASSVGVGTTFGNTIYF. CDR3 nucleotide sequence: TGTGCCAGCAGCGTAGGCGTAGGGACTACGTTTGGAAACACCATATATTTT.

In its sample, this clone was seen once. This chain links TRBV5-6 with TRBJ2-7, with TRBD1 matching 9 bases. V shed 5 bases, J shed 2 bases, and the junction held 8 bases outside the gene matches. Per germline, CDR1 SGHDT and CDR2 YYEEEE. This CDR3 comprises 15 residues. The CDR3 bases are TGTGCCAGCAGGAAGCGGGACAGGGATCCCTACGAGCAGTACTTC. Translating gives CASRKRDRDPYEQYF.

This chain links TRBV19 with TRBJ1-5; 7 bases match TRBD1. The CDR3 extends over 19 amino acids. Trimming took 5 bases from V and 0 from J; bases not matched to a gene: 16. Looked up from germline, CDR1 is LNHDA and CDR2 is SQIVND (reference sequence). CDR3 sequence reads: CASSRNRGRNTNSNQPQHF. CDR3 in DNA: TGTGCCAGTAGTCGAAACAGGGGACGGAACACTAATAGCAATCAGCCCCAGCATTTT.

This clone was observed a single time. CDR3 in amino acids: CASSYSKAGGGYEQYF. For the CDR3, the DNA is TGTGCCAGCAGTTACTCGAAGGCAGGCGGGGGCTACGAGCAGTACTTC. V gene TRBV6-5 combines with J gene TRBJ2-7; 7 positions match TRBD2. The V gene's germline CDR1 is MNHEY and CDR2 SVGAGI. The CDR3 contains 16 residues. The junction had 8 bases not matched to a gene; V was cut back by 0 bases and J by 3 bases.

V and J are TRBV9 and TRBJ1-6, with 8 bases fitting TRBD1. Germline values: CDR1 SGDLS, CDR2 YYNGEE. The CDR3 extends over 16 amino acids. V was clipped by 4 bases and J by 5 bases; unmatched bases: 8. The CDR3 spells CASSPRRTGNNSPLHF. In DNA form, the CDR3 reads TGTGCCAGCAGCCCAAGGCGGACAGGGAATAATTCACCCCTCCACTTT.

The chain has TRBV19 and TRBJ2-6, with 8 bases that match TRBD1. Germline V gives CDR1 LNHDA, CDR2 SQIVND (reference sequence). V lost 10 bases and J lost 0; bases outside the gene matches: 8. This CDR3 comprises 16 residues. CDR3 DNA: TGTGCCACCTCAGACAGGGGAGGCTCTGGGGCCAACGTCCTGACTTTC. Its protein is CATSDRGGSGANVLTF.

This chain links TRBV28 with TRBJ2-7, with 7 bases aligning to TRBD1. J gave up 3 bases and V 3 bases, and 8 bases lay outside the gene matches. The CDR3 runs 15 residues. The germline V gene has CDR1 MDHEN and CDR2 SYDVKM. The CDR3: CASSFTDRVSYEQYF. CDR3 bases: TGTGCCAGCAGTTTCACTGACAGGGTTAGCTACGAGCAGTACTTC.

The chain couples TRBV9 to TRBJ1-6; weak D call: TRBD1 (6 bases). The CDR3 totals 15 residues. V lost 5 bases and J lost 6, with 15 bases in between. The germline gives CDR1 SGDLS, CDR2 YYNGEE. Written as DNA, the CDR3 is TGTGCCAGCAGTCCAGCGGGACACCCTAATTCACCCCTCCACTTT. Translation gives CASSPAGHPNSPLHF.

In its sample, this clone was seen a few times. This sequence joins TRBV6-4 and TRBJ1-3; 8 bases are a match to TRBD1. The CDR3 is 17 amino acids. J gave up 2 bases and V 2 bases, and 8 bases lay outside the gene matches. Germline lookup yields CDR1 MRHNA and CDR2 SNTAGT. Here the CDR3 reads CASSDPSTGEAGNTIYF. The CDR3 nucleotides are TGTGCCAGCAGTGACCCGTCGACAGGGGAGGCTGGAAACACCATATATTTT.

As DNA, the CDR3 is TGTGCCAGCAGCCCTGTCACAATTATGAACACTGAAGCTTTCTTT. It encodes CASSPVTIMNTEAFF. The V gene is TRBV28, the J gene TRBJ1-1; no definite D call. V lost 6 bases and J lost 0, with 14 bases in between. The CDR3 length is 15 residues. Germline CDR1 reads MDHEN; CDR2 reads SYDVKM. The whole variable domain, remainder taken from reference TRBV28 and TRBJ1-1, is DVKVTQSSRYLVKRTGEKVFLECVQDMDHENMFWYRQDPGLGLRLIYFSYDVKMKEKGDIPEGYSVSREKKERFSLILESASTNQTSMYLCASSPVTIMNTEAFFGQGTRLTVV.

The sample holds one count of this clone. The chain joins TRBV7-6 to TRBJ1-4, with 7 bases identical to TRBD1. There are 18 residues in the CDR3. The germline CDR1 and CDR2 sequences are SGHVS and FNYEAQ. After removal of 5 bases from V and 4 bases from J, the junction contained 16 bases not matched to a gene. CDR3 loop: CASSLMAVTGTVNEKLFF. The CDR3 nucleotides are TGTGCCAGCAGCCTTATGGCTGTAACCGGGACAGTTAATGAAAAACTGTTTTTT.